These 14 T cell receptor beta chains were sequenced from one sample in a study of blood T cell repertoires in COVID-19. Only in-frame clones appear in the TCRdb table, and some are missing; sequencing was by immunoSEQ multiplex PCR. The sample shows around 140,000 clones, 55% to 75% of them seen only once. The sample consisted of peripheral blood. The receptors were sampled from a woman between 65 and 79 years old with acute or convalescent COVID-19.

The chain carries TRBV7-2 and TRBJ2-3; weak D call: TRBD2 (7 bases). In germline, CDR1 is SGHTA, CDR2 FQGNSA. This CDR3 comprises 16 residues. V was trimmed by 3 bases and J by 5 bases, leaving 18 bases between them. The CDR3 bases are TGTGCCAGCAGCTTGGGGGGGCCTGCCAGGGGAGATACGCAGTATTTT. It encodes CASSLGGPARGDTQYF.

The rearrangement links TRBV18 to TRBJ2-1; 8 bases are a match to TRBD2. The V gene's germline CDR1 is KGHSH and CDR2 LQKENI. The J segment lost 2 bases and the V segment lost 3 bases, leaving 3 bases of the junction unmatched. The CDR3 extends over 15 amino acids. CDR3 amino acids: CASSPPGLAYNEQFF. Here the CDR3 DNA reads TGTGCCAGCTCACCGCCGGGACTAGCCTACAATGAGCAGTTCTTC.

The V gene is TRBV4-2, the J gene TRBJ1-4; D remains ambiguous. The germline V and J ends were trimmed by 0 bases and 7 bases, with 15 bases remaining between them. CDR1 is LGHNA, CDR2 YNFKEQ, per germline. The CDR3 is 16 residues long. CDR3 bases: TGTGCCAGCAGCCAAGATCTTAGAGGGTTTAGTGAAAAACTGTTTTTT. It codes for CASSQDLRGFSEKLFF.

The chain links TRBV11-2 to TRBJ1-3; D is possibly TRBD1 (5 bases). CDR1 and CDR2 from the germline V gene are SGHAT and FQNNGV. The CDR3 has 14 residues. V shed 3 bases and J shed 5 bases, with 11 bases lying between them. CDR3 loop: CASSLSRVRNTIYF. As DNA, the CDR3 is TGTGCCAGCAGCTTGTCCAGGGTCAGAAACACCATATATTTT. Drawing the rest from reference TRBV11-2 and TRBJ1-3, the complete variable domain is EAGVAQSPRYKIIEKRQSVAFWCNPISGHATLYWYQQILGQGPKLLIQFQNNGVVDDSQLPKDRFSAERLKGVDSTLKIQPAKLEDSAVYLCASSLSRVRNTIYFGEGSWLTVV.

This clone has a single count. V and J are TRBV29-1 and TRBJ2-2; 9 bases agree with TRBD1. The CDR3 runs 13 residues. Germline V gives CDR1 SQVTM, CDR2 ANQGSEA. V lost 6 bases, J lost 5 bases, and 4 bases stayed unmatched. The CDR3 nucleotides read TGCAGCGTCAAACAGGGGGCGACCGGGGAGCTGTTTTTT. It specifies CSVKQGATGELFF.

The chain joins TRBV30 to TRBJ2-5; TRBD2 is a possible D gene (5 bases). Trimming cost V 1 base and J 2 bases, with 5 bases left between them. CDR1 is GTSNPN and CDR2 is SVGIG in the germline V gene (reference sequence). The CDR3 is made up of 12 amino acids. CDR3 in DNA: TGTGCCTGGAGTGCGGGGCAAGAGACCCAGTACTTC. It specifies CAWSAGQETQYF.

The chain's CDR3 is CASSQTGTGLEKLFF. CDR3 nucleotides: TGCGCCAGCAGCCAAACTGGGACAGGGCTGGAAAAACTGTTTTTT. V usage is TRBV4-1 and J usage is TRBJ1-4, with TRBD1 matching over 9 bases. The CDR3 is 15 residues long. Germline V gene data show CDR1 as MGHRA and CDR2 as YSYEKL. Unmatched junction bases numbered 6, after V lost 2 bases and J lost 8 bases.

The genes are TRBV6-5 and TRBJ2-2; D call uncertain. The CDR3 is 13 residues long. The germline V and J ends were trimmed by 6 bases and 4 bases, with 9 bases remaining between them. From germline, CDR1 is MNHEY and CDR2 SVGAGI. The CDR3 DNA follows: TGTGCCAGCAGCTCAGATGTCACCGGGGAGCTGTTTTTT. Its translation: CASSSDVTGELFF.

A few counts support this clone. The rearrangement joins TRBV5-5 to TRBJ2-7; the D gene is possibly TRBD2 (5 bases). V lost 2 bases and J lost 7, with 16 bases in between. CDR1 and CDR2 (germline): SGHKS, YYEKEE (reference sequence). The CDR3 extends over 14 amino acids. Here the CDR3 reads CASSFRWELGEQYF. In nucleotides, the CDR3 is TGTGCCAGCAGCTTTAGGTGGGAGTTAGGGGAGCAGTACTTC.

The V gene is TRBV28, the J gene TRBJ1-4; 9 bases are a match to TRBD1. The V and J ends lost 5 bases and 8 bases, in that order; junction bases with no gene match: 6. There are 14 residues in the CDR3. Looked up from germline, CDR1 is MDHEN and CDR2 is SYDVKM. CDR3 in amino acids: CASSVQGAREKLFF. The CDR3 DNA reads as TGTGCCAGCAGTGTACAGGGGGCTCGGGAAAAACTGTTTTTT. The complete variable domain, with remaining parts taken from reference TRBV28 and TRBJ1-4, reads DVKVTQSSRYLVKRTGEKVFLECVQDMDHENMFWYRQDPGLGLRLIYFSYDVKMKEKGDIPEGYSVSREKKERFSLILESASTNQTSMYLCASSVQGAREKLFFGSGTQLSVL.

This clone was detected only once. The V call is TRBV11-2, the J call TRBJ2-3; 9 positions agree with TRBD2. The junction had 6 bases not matched to a gene; V was cut back by 5 bases and J by 3 bases. Germline lookup yields CDR1 SGHAT and CDR2 FQNNGV. The CDR3 is 15 amino acids. DNA for the CDR3: TGTGCCAGCAGCCGGACTAGCGTCAGGACAGATACGCAGTATTTT. The encoded protein is CASSRTSVRTDTQYF.

About this clone itself: Other DNA sequences in the same sample also yield this CDR3. The chain is built from TRBV18 and TRBJ1-1; D is possibly TRBD1 (5 bases). This CDR3 is 15 amino acids long. Trimming pared 2 bases from V and 0 bases from J, leaving 10 bases between. Germline V gene lookup returns CDR1 KGHSH and CDR2 LQKENI. Here the CDR3 reads CASSPIDSLNTEAFF. In nucleotides, the CDR3 is TGTGCCAGCTCACCAATCGACAGCCTGAACACTGAAGCTTTCTTT.

This clone was detected a few times. The chain employs TRBV7-9 and TRBJ2-1; 9 nucleotides line up with TRBD2. The junction had 4 bases not matched to a gene; V was cut back by 0 bases and J by 7 bases. CDR1 and CDR2 from the germline V gene are SEHNR and FQNEAQ (reference sequence). The CDR3 length is 15 residues. The CDR3 DNA reads TGTGCCAGCAGCTTAGCCAGCGGGAGGAAGAATGAGCAGTTCTTC. Translation: CASSLASGRKNEQFF.

V usage is TRBV10-2 and J usage is TRBJ2-1, with D perhaps TRBD1 (5 bases). V shed 3 bases and J shed 9 bases, with 15 bases lying between them. In germline, CDR1 is WSHSY, CDR2 SAAADI. The CDR3 consists of 14 residues. The DNA for the CDR3 is TGCGCCAGCAGTGATAGTCAGGGTTTTTTTGAGCAGTTCTTC. It codes for CASSDSQGFFEQFF.